This TCR beta chain originates from a study of Ad26.COV2.S vaccination and SARS-CoV-2 variants. With regard to this clone: The target antigen is unknown.

Findings and caveats of the study: The TCR-based breadth and depth measures might underestimate overall T cell responses. It was reported that spike-specific CD8+ and CD4+ T cell responses were substantially broad after vaccination.

Trimming removed 4 bases from V and 7 bases from J, with 11 bases in between. The CDR3 loop spans 13 amino acids. Sequencing used immunoSEQ multiplex PCR; TCRdb keeps in-frame clones, though not all of them. The repertoire holds over 130,000 clones, with 70% to 90% as singletons. The sequence was collected from a human donor who had recovered from COVID-19. The sample was peripheral blood, taken after recovery from COVID-19. The chain employs TRBV12-3 or TRBV12-4 and TRBJ1-5; the D is unclear. The CDR3 loop is CASSWGTRQPQHF. The CDR3 coding sequence is TGTGCCAGCAGTTGGGGTACTCGACAGCCCCAGCATTTT.